A single sample gave rise to the 21 T cell receptor beta chains below, sequenced in a study of CD8+ T cells in alopecia areata. Investigators isolated RNA and reverse transcribed it into cDNA to act as the sequencing template. Sequencing was performed with immunoSEQ multiplex PCR; in TCRdb, only in-frame clones are kept and a portion is missing. The table includes 95,000 to 150,000 clones, roughly 57% detected once. Treatment: oral pan-JAK inhibitor, 5-10 mg twice daily. The material was CD4+ T cells sorted from blood, obtained at week 4, from a patient treated with tofacitinib. These receptors were collected from a human donor with alopecia areata.

This chain joins TRBV4-3 and TRBJ2-3; D is perhaps TRBD2 (5 bases). Germline assignment: CDR1 LGHNA and CDR2 YSLEER. CDR3 length: 16 residues. V lost 1 base and J 0 bases, leaving 11 bases between the germline ends. CDR3: CASSQAKTGSTDTQYF. The CDR3 region has the DNA TGCGCCAGCAGCCAAGCGAAGACGGGGAGCACAGATACGCAGTATTTT.

This clone was counted between two and nine times. V is TRBV7-2 and J is TRBJ2-3, with 7 nucleotides matching TRBD2. This CDR3 comprises 13 residues. Unmatched junction bases numbered 7, after V lost 5 bases and J lost 8 bases. Germline CDR1 reads SGHTA; CDR2 reads FQGNSA. The CDR3 sequence is CASSTVPGGTQYF. The CDR3 nucleotides are TGTGCCAGCAGCACCGTCCCGGGGGGTACGCAGTATTTT.

The V and J genes are TRBV18 and TRBJ1-1, with 10 bases identical to TRBD1. The trim removed 2 bases at V and 0 bases at J, leaving 3 bases unmatched. The CDR3 is 16 residues long. The germline V gene encodes CDR1 KGHSH and CDR2 LQKENI. In DNA form, the CDR3 reads TGTGCCAGCTCACCAAGGGACAGGGGCATGAACACTGAAGCTTTCTTT. Amino acid sequence: CASSPRDRGMNTEAFF.

The chain has TRBV18 and TRBJ1-1; the D gene is possibly TRBD1 (5 bases). Germline V gene sequence: CDR1 KGHSH, CDR2 LQKENI. The ends were cut back, 2 bases at V and 3 bases at J, with 10 bases in the middle. The CDR3 is made up of 14 amino acids. CDR3 sequence: CASSPVEGYTEAFF. The CDR3 nucleotides read TGTGCCAGCTCACCAGTTGAGGGGTACACTGAAGCTTTCTTT. Combining the CDR3 with reference TRBV18 and TRBJ1-1 gives the whole variable domain NAGVMQNPRHLVRRRGQEARLRCSPMKGHSHVYWYRQLPEEGLKFMVYLQKENIIDESGMPKERFSAEFPKEGPSILRIQQVVRGDSAAYFCASSPVEGYTEAFFGQGTRLTVV.

V usage is TRBV5-1 and J usage is TRBJ2-2, with a possible D match to TRBD1 (7 bases). The CDR3 has 14 amino acids. Trimming stripped 7 bases from V and 4 bases from J, with 14 bases between. CDR1 is SGHRS and CDR2 is YFSETQ in the germline V gene. CDR3 sequence (DNA): TGCGCCAGCTTCGACCAGGGGGGCACCGGGGAGCTGTTTTTT. Translating it yields CASFDQGGTGELFF.

The V and J genes are TRBV5-6 and TRBJ2-5; weak D call: TRBD1 (6 bases). This CDR3 region has 14 residues. Germline lookup yields CDR1 SGHDT and CDR2 YYEEEE. The V and J ends lost 4 bases and 5 bases respectively, with 15 bases between them. The CDR3 region is CASSDTGYRETQYF. In DNA form, the CDR3 reads TGTGCCAGCAGCGACACAGGGTACCGGGAGACCCAGTACTTC.

This clone was detected only once. The chain employs TRBV2 and TRBJ2-7; 7 bases are shared with TRBD2. The CDR3 extends over 14 amino acids. Losses at the gene ends were 3 bases for V and 7 bases for J; bases not matched to a gene: 9. Germline loops: CDR1 SNHLY, CDR2 FYNNEI. This CDR3 is CASSEVTGRREQYF. DNA for the CDR3: TGTGCCAGCAGTGAGGTAACCGGGAGGCGGGAGCAGTACTTC.

This clone was counted only a few times. This sequence joins TRBV29-1 and TRBJ2-5, with TRBD1 matching 8 bases. Germline CDR1 and CDR2: SQVTM and ANQGSEA. J gave up 7 bases and V 5 bases, and 6 bases lay outside the gene matches. The CDR3 contains 12 residues. The DNA of the CDR3 is TGCAGCGTTCGACAGGGGCGTGGGACCCAGTACTTC. Translating gives CSVRQGRGTQYF. Full variable domain (remainder filled in from reference TRBV29-1 and TRBJ2-5): SAVISQKPSRDICQRGTSLTIQCQVDSQVTMMFWYRQQPGQSLTLIATANQGSEATYESGFVIDKFPISRPNLTFSTLTVSNMSPEDSSIYLCSVRQGRGTQYFGPGTRLLVL.

This clone appeared a few times. The chain combines TRBV10-3 with TRBJ2-3; 10 bases agree with TRBD2. The length of the CDR3 is 14 residues. V trimming: 7 bases; J trimming: 4 bases; junction bases outside the gene matches: 5. From germline, CDR1 is ENHRY and CDR2 SYGVKD. The DNA of the CDR3 is TGTGCCATCATGAGCGGGAGGGCAGCAGATACGCAGTATTTT. Translated: CAIMSGRAADTQYF.

This clone appeared a few times. The V gene is TRBV5-1, the J gene TRBJ1-5; 10 bases are shared with TRBD1. CDR1 and CDR2 from the germline V gene are SGHRS and YFSETQ. This CDR3 contains 15 residues. Germline trimming cut 5 bases from V and 5 bases from J; bases unmatched to any gene: 7. The CDR3: CASSPGTGEDQPQHF. CDR3 in DNA: TGCGCCAGCAGTCCCGGGACAGGGGAAGATCAGCCCCAGCATTTT.

The V call is TRBV29-1, the J call TRBJ1-5; tentative D call: TRBD1 (5 bases). The CDR3 contains 13 residues. Germline CDR1 is SQVTM and CDR2 is ANQGSEA. Trimming left V 6 bases short and J 0 bases short, with 9 bases between. CDR3 DNA sequence: TGCAGCGTAACAAGGGGTAGCAATCAGCCCCAGCATTTT. This gives the protein CSVTRGSNQPQHF.

J is TRBJ2-5 and V is TRBV29-1; D may match TRBD1 or TRBD2 (5 bases each). Trimming shortened V by 5 bases and J by 5 bases, and 18 bases separated the two germline ends. The CDR3 runs 14 residues. Germline loops: CDR1 SQVTM, CDR2 ANQGSEA. For the CDR3, the DNA is TGCAGCGTTTCGGCAAAGGGGCGGAGGGAGACCCAGTACTTC. Encoded protein: CSVSAKGRRETQYF.

V gene TRBV4-2 combines with J gene TRBJ2-1; tentative D call: TRBD1 (6 bases). Germline assignment: CDR1 LGHNA and CDR2 YNFKEQ. The V and J ends lost 2 bases and 2 bases respectively, with 10 bases between them. The CDR3 length is 15 residues. The DNA for the CDR3 is TGTGCCAGCAGCCAATTCGGGGACACCTACAATGAGCAGTTCTTC. Translated, it gives CASSQFGDTYNEQFF.

The table lists this clone with a few counts. This sequence joins TRBV6-1 and TRBJ1-2; 8 nucleotides match TRBD1. V dropped 2 bases and J dropped 8; count of bases not matched to a gene: 10. Germline V CDR1 and CDR2: MNHNS, SASEGT. The CDR3 runs to 15 residues. CDR3 amino acids: CASSERSGGEGGYTF. Here the CDR3 DNA reads TGTGCCAGCAGTGAACGGTCAGGGGGCGAGGGCGGCTACACCTTC.

The V and J genes are TRBV29-1 and TRBJ2-3, with 9 bases fitting TRBD1. V shed 7 bases, J shed 4 bases, and the junction held 9 bases outside the gene matches. This CDR3 has 14 amino acids. From germline, CDR1 is SQVTM and CDR2 ANQGSEA. CDR3 region: CSALTGGAADTQYF. CDR3 sequence (DNA): TGCAGCGCTCTAACAGGGGGCGCGGCAGATACGCAGTATTTT.

The rearrangement uses TRBV25-1 and TRBJ1-1; no reliable D call. Germline V gene data show CDR1 as MGHDK and CDR2 as SYGVNS. V lost 4 bases and J 1 base, leaving 13 bases between the germline ends. The CDR3 covers 15 residues. The CDR3 protein is CASSVTPWGNTEAFF. The CDR3, as DNA: TGTGCCAGCAGTGTAACCCCTTGGGGGAACACTGAAGCTTTCTTT. Full variable domain (rest looked up from reference TRBV25-1 and TRBJ1-1): EADIYQTPRYLVIGTGKKITLECSQTMGHDKMYWYQQDPGMELHLIHYSYGVNSTEKGDLSSESTVSRIRTEHFPLTLESARPSHTSQYLCASSVTPWGNTEAFFGQGTRLTVV.

The chain combines TRBV7-9 with TRBJ2-7; perhaps TRBD1 as D (7 bases). This CDR3 spans 11 amino acids. Germline V lookup: CDR1 SEHNR, CDR2 FQNEAQ (reference sequence). Trimming cost V 10 bases and J 6 bases, with 13 bases left between them. The CDR3 here is CATRQGGEQYF. DNA of the CDR3: TGTGCCACCAGACAGGGAGGCGAGCAGTACTTC.

V and J are TRBV7-9 and TRBJ1-2, with a weak D call TRBD1 (6 bases). Between the trimmed V and J ends, which lost 7 bases and 5 bases, there was a span of 14 bases. The germline gives CDR1 SEHNR, CDR2 FQNEAQ (reference sequence). The CDR3 spans 13 residues. CDR3 DNA: TGTGCCAGCAACTCGGACAGCGTATATGGCTACACCTTC. This codes for CASNSDSVYGYTF.

V is TRBV6-1 and J is TRBJ2-1, with TRBD2 as a possible D gene (5 bases). The germline V gene has CDR1 MNHNS and CDR2 SASEGT. V dropped 6 bases and J dropped 7 bases, with 10 bases sitting between them. The CDR3 runs 12 residues. The DNA of the CDR3 is TGTGCCAGCAGCCGTCGGAGGAATGAGCAGTTCTTC. Residues: CASSRRRNEQFF.

V is TRBV5-6 and J is TRBJ2-2; possible D gene TRBD2, 6 bases. The length of the CDR3 is 18 residues. Trimming pared 4 bases from V and 6 bases from J, leaving 25 bases between. Germline CDR1 reads SGHDT; CDR2 reads YYEEEE. The CDR3 loop reads CASSGGANWRIHAGELFF. The DNA of the CDR3 is TGTGCCAGCAGCGGCGGGGCCAACTGGCGGATCCACGCCGGGGAGCTGTTTTTT. Using reference TRBV5-6 and TRBJ2-2 for the parts outside the CDR3, the full variable domain is DAGVTQSPTHLIKTRGQQVTLRCSPKSGHDTVSWYQQALGQGPQFIFQYYEEEERQRGNFPDRFSGHQFPNYSSELNVNALLLGDSALYLCASSGGANWRIHAGELFFGEGSRLTVL.

The rearrangement links TRBV4-1 to TRBJ1-6, with 7 bases aligning to TRBD1. The ends lost 2 bases at V and 8 bases at J; junction bases unmatched: 6. The CDR3 sequence is 15 residues long. Germline assignment: CDR1 MGHRA and CDR2 YSYEKL. The DNA for the CDR3 is TGCGCCAGCAGCCAAAGGACAGGCCCTTATTCACCCCTCCACTTT. Its protein is CASSQRTGPYSPLHF.